A single TCR beta chain is shown here with its context. TCRB transcripts that were expressed got sequenced, as all of the isolated RNA had been reverse transcribed. Libraries were prepared by immunoSEQ multiplex PCR; TCRdb keeps only in-frame clonotypes and omits some of them. The sample includes approximately 200,000 clones, over 7.5% of them seen just once. These data come from a study of beta chain features in type 1 diabetes. The CDR3 consists of 12 residues. The V segment lost 7 bases and the J segment 8 bases; nucleotides outside the gene matches: 7. The germline gives CDR1 SNHLY, CDR2 FYNNEI. The chain recombines TRBV2 with TRBJ1-1; 7 bases map to TRBD1. The TCR sequence derives from a woman aged 18-29 years in good health. Sequenced material: naive CD4+ T cells from blood. CDR3 nucleotide sequence: TGTGCCAGCACCCGGGAACAGGGGGAAGCTTTCTTT. Translation gives CASTREQGEAFF.